The next 26 T cell receptor beta chains were all read from a single sample in a study of siplizumab effects on memory and regulatory T cells. Measured with immunoSEQ multiplex PCR; TCRdb has only the in-frame clones, and not every one. The data hold about 82,000 clones, with 87% observed a single time. The sample was Tregs sorted from blood. These TCRs come from a human donor in good health.

The J gene is TRBJ2-3, the V gene TRBV7-2; possible D gene TRBD1, 5 bases. CDR1 and CDR2 (germline): SGHTA, FQGNSA. Trimming took 2 bases from V and 0 from J, leaving 9 bases between them. The CDR3 spans 15 residues. The CDR3 loop is CASSLTGFSTDTQYF. CDR3 DNA sequence: TGTGCCAGCAGCTTAACAGGTTTTAGCACAGATACGCAGTATTTT. The variable domain in full, completed from reference TRBV7-2 and TRBJ2-3, reads GAGVSQSPSNKVTEKGKDVELRCDPISGHTALYWYRQSLGQGLEFLIYFQGNSAPDKSGLPSDRFSAERTGGSVSTLTIQRTQQEDSAVYLCASSLTGFSTDTQYFGPGTRLTVL.

The gene calls are TRBV5-5 and TRBJ2-3; D unresolved. From germline, CDR1 is SGHKS and CDR2 YYEKEE (reference sequence). Trimming left V 2 bases short and J 2 bases short, with 9 bases between. The CDR3 consists of 14 residues. The CDR3 sequence is CASSFSPITDTQYF. The DNA of the CDR3 is TGTGCCAGCAGCTTCTCACCGATCACAGATACGCAGTATTTT.

The gene calls are TRBV7-3 and TRBJ2-1, with TRBD2 identical over 10 bases. CDR1 SGHTA and CDR2 FQGTGA come from the germline V gene. The CDR3 length is 17 residues. Trimming removed 5 bases from V and 0 bases from J; junction bases left unmatched: 7. The DNA of the CDR3 is TGTGCCAGCAGCCCCAGCGGGGGGGTAAGCTCCTACAATGAGCAGTTCTTC. Amino acid sequence: CASSPSGGVSSYNEQFF.

The chain links TRBV5-5 to TRBJ2-3, with 10 bases aligning to TRBD1. This CDR3 region has 15 residues. The V and J ends lost 6 bases and 5 bases, in that order; junction bases with no gene match: 9. CDR1 SGHKS and CDR2 YYEKEE come from the germline V gene (reference sequence). CDR3 sequence reads: CASTSGDRGRDTQYF. In DNA, the CDR3 is TGTGCCAGCACTTCCGGGGACAGGGGACGAGATACGCAGTATTTT. Full variable domain (rest looked up from reference TRBV5-5 and TRBJ2-3): DAGVTQSPTHLIKTRGQQVTLRCSPISGHKSVSWYQQVLGQGPQFIFQYYEKEERGRGNFPDRFSARQFPNYSSELNVNALLLGDSALYLCASTSGDRGRDTQYFGPGTRLTVL.

V gene TRBV9 combines with J gene TRBJ2-5; D may match TRBD1 or TRBD2 (5 bases each). The CDR3 runs to 13 residues. Germline CDR1 SGDLS, CDR2 YYNGEE. Trimming stripped 3 bases from V and 4 bases from J, with 10 bases between. CDR3 DNA: TGTGCCAGCAGCGGGGGCAGCGGAGAGACCCAGTACTTC. Translated, it gives CASSGGSGETQYF.

The chain uses TRBV15 and TRBJ1-1; a weak D match, TRBD1 (6 bases). Germline CDR1 and CDR2: LNHNV and YYDKDF (reference sequence). This CDR3 has 13 amino acids. Trimming stripped 1 base from V and 10 bases from J, with 13 bases between. In DNA form, the CDR3 reads TGTGCCACCAGCAGAGTTGGGGGGCTGGGAGCTTTCTTT. This translates into CATSRVGGLGAFF. The entire variable domain, with the rest obtained from reference TRBV15 and TRBJ1-1, is as follows: DAMVIQNPRYQVTQFGKPVTLSCSQTLNHNVMYWYQQKSSQAPKLLFHYYDKDFNNEADTPDNFQSRRPNTSFCFLDIRSPGLGDTAMYLCATSRVGGLGAFFGQGTRLTVV.

The V and J genes are TRBV7-9 and TRBJ1-2; D unresolved. This CDR3 is 17 amino acids long. Germline CDR1 reads SEHNR; CDR2 reads FQNEAQ (reference sequence). Trimming took 2 bases from V and 2 from J, leaving 18 bases between them. The CDR3: CASSLRAPAAVNYGYTF. The CDR3 nucleotides are TGTGCCAGCAGCTTACGTGCGCCCGCGGCGGTAAACTATGGCTACACCTTC. The full variable domain, with the rest looked up from reference TRBV7-9 and TRBJ1-2, is DTGVSQNPRHKITKRGQNVTFRCDPISEHNRLYWYRQTLGQGPEFLTYFQNEAQLEKSRLLSDRFSAERPKGSFSTLEIQRTEQGDSAMYLCASSLRAPAAVNYGYTFGSGTRLTVV.

The J gene is TRBJ1-2, the V gene TRBV4-2; D not resolved. Germline lookup yields CDR1 LGHNA and CDR2 YNFKEQ. There are 12 residues in the CDR3. Trimming took 6 bases from V and 1 from J, leaving 6 bases between them. The CDR3 DNA reads as TGTGCCAGCAGGGGAAATAACTATGGCTACACCTTC. This codes for CASRGNNYGYTF.

The chain links TRBV2 to TRBJ1-2; tentatively, D is TRBD1 (5 bases). The CDR3 covers 15 residues. The V end was cut by 2 bases, the J end by 5 bases, with 15 bases between. From germline, CDR1 is SNHLY and CDR2 FYNNEI. In DNA, the CDR3 is TGTGCCAGCAGTGAACCCAGGGAAGATCAGTATGGCTACACCTTC. It translates to CASSEPREDQYGYTF. The whole variable domain, remainder taken from reference TRBV2 and TRBJ1-2, is EPEVTQTPSHQVTQMGQEVILRCVPISNHLYFYWYRQILGQKVEFLVSFYNNEISEKSEIFDDQFSVERPDGSNFTLKIRSTKLEDSAMYFCASSEPREDQYGYTFGSGTRLTVV.

The V call is TRBV18, the J call TRBJ1-1; TRBD1 aligns across 12 bases. CDR1 and CDR2 from the germline V gene are KGHSH and LQKENI. The CDR3 has 16 amino acids. The trim removed 3 bases at V and 4 bases at J, leaving 6 bases unmatched. The DNA of the CDR3 is TGTGCCAGCTCACCGGGGACAGGGGGCGCATCCACTGAAGCTTTCTTT. Protein: CASSPGTGGASTEAFF.

This clone was seen a single time. The gene calls are TRBV19 and TRBJ1-4; perhaps TRBD1 as D (6 bases). V lost 5 bases and J 4 bases, leaving 11 bases between the germline ends. Germline assignment: CDR1 LNHDA and CDR2 SQIVND (reference sequence). This CDR3 is built from 14 residues. Here the CDR3 DNA reads TGTGCCAGTAGTCAGGGGACACTTAATGAAAAACTGTTTTTT. This codes for CASSQGTLNEKLFF.

This sequence joins TRBV4-3 and TRBJ2-7; D perhaps matches TRBD2 (6 bases). Germline V gives CDR1 LGHNA, CDR2 YSLEER. V was pared by 2 bases and J by 3 bases, with 14 bases between. The CDR3 runs 15 residues. CDR3 in amino acids: CASSQHHRDFYEQYF. The CDR3 DNA is TGCGCCAGCAGCCAACATCACCGGGACTTCTACGAGCAGTACTTC.

This rearrangement joins TRBV29-1 to TRBJ2-3; D gene ambiguous. Germline assignment: CDR1 SQVTM and CDR2 ANQGSEA. V was shortened by 3 bases and J by 3 bases, with 7 bases between the two germline ends. The length of the CDR3 is 12 residues. The CDR3: CSVDAATDTQYF. The CDR3 nucleotides read TGCAGCGTTGACGCGGCGACAGATACGCAGTATTTT.

The chain combines TRBV9 with TRBJ2-2, with D perhaps assigned TRBD1 or TRBD2 (7 bases each). CDR1 SGDLS and CDR2 YYNGEE come from the germline V gene. V gave up 3 bases and J gave up 5 bases, with 11 bases separating them. The CDR3 totals 14 residues. The CDR3 protein is CASSGQGGTGELFF. The CDR3 region has the DNA TGTGCCAGCAGCGGACAGGGAGGGACCGGGGAGCTGTTTTTT.

The chain recombines TRBV30 with TRBJ1-2; maybe TRBD1 (5 bases). The CDR3 is made up of 13 amino acids. With 4 bases removed from V and 3 bases from J, the gap between germline ends came to 12 bases. The germline V gene has CDR1 GTSNPN and CDR2 SVGIG (reference sequence). The CDR3 coding sequence is TGTGCCTGGACTCAGACAGTCTACTATGGCTACACCTTC. Translation: CAWTQTVYYGYTF.

The V call is TRBV19, the J call TRBJ2-2; a weak D match, TRBD1 (6 bases). The CDR3 is made up of 15 amino acids. V gave up 4 bases and J gave up 2 bases, with 11 bases separating them. CDR1 is LNHDA and CDR2 is SQIVND in the germline V gene (reference sequence). This chain's CDR3 is CASSNRDYNTGELFF. CDR3 coding DNA: TGTGCCAGTAGTAACAGGGATTACAACACCGGGGAGCTGTTTTTT.

The chain links TRBV12-2 to TRBJ2-3. TRBV12-2 is tagged as a pseudogene. The CDR3 is made up of 14 amino acids. The CDR3 DNA sequence: TGTGCAAGTCGCTTTATGAGGGGGGCCGATACGCAGTATTTT. It specifies CASRFMRGADTQYF.

To note about this clone: A read error may produce the germline difference seen at one junction end. The same CDR3 is also encoded by other DNA sequences in this sample. The V and J genes are TRBV5-1 and TRBJ2-3; D is ambiguous. Looked up from germline, CDR1 is SGHRS and CDR2 is YFSETQ. The CDR3 totals 12 residues. CDR3 sequence reads: CASSLFTDTQYF. The CDR3 nucleotides are TGCGCCAGCAGCTTATTCACAGATACACAGTATTTT.

The rearrangement links TRBV18 to TRBJ2-5; no firm D call. The CDR3 extends over 13 amino acids. CDR1 is KGHSH and CDR2 is LQKENI in the germline V gene. The V and J ends lost 3 bases and 4 bases respectively, with 9 bases between them. CDR3 sequence (DNA): TGTGCCAGCTCACCGCCTTCGGGAGAGACCCAGTACTTC. It specifies CASSPPSGETQYF.

The rearrangement uses TRBV19 and TRBJ2-7; 9 bases map to TRBD1. Germline V gene data show CDR1 as LNHDA and CDR2 as SQIVND (reference sequence). Trimming took 10 bases from V and 0 from J; bases not matched to a gene: 16. The CDR3 has 17 residues. The CDR3 DNA reads as TGTGCCACCAAGCCCGGGACAGGGTTTAAGACCTCCTACGAGCAGTACTTC. This gives the protein CATKPGTGFKTSYEQYF.

The chain is built from TRBV15 and TRBJ2-1; either TRBD1 or TRBD2 may supply D (5 bases each). V was pared by 5 bases and J by 9 bases, with 20 bases between. Germline V gene sequence: CDR1 LNHNV, CDR2 YYDKDF (reference sequence). The CDR3 has 15 amino acids. DNA for the CDR3: TGTGCCACCAGCGGGCAGCAGAGAGTGGGGACTGAGCAGTTCTTC. Protein sequence: CATSGQQRVGTEQFF.

This clone was counted between two and nine times. This chain joins TRBV27 and TRBJ1-6; D is undetermined. The length of the CDR3 is 15 residues. Germline V lookup: CDR1 MNHEY, CDR2 SMNVEV (reference sequence). V gave up 7 bases and J gave up 0 bases, with 10 bases separating them. CDR3 DNA: TGTGCCAGCACCCGAAGGCCCTCCTATAATTCACCCCTCCACTTT. Translated, it gives CASTRRPSYNSPLHF.

The CDR3 sequence is CAISERSSGGVHEQFF. The CDR3 region has the DNA TGTGCCATCAGTGAACGTTCTAGCGGGGGGGTCCATGAGCAGTTCTTC. The J gene is TRBJ2-1, the V gene TRBV10-3; 12 nucleotides match TRBD2. The J segment lost 8 bases and the V segment lost 3 bases, leaving 8 bases of the junction unmatched. There are 16 residues in the CDR3. The germline CDR1 and CDR2 sequences are ENHRY and SYGVKD.

The chain is built from TRBV10-1 and TRBJ2-1; perhaps TRBD2 as D (7 bases). The CDR3 is made up of 14 amino acids. Germline values: CDR1 WNHNN, CDR2 SYGVQD (reference sequence). V lost 4 bases to trimming and J lost 5 bases, with 12 bases between them. The CDR3 DNA reads as TGCGCCAGCAGTGCTGGGGGGGGGCACAATGAGCAGTTCTTC. Its translation is CASSAGGGHNEQFF.

The V and J genes are TRBV4-1 and TRBJ2-5, with TRBD1 as a possible D gene (6 bases). V was cut by 1 base and J by 2 bases, with 14 bases left in between. This CDR3 contains 16 residues. Germline CDR1 MGHRA, CDR2 YSYEKL. The CDR3 coding sequence is TGCGCCAGCAGCCAAGTGCCCCCGGACAGTCAAGAGACCCAGTACTTC. Translation: CASSQVPPDSQETQYF.

The J gene is TRBJ2-3, the V gene TRBV5-4; 10 bases match TRBD2. The CDR3 extends over 17 amino acids. Losses at the gene ends were 4 bases for V and 3 bases for J; bases not matched to a gene: 11. Germline V gives CDR1 SGHNT, CDR2 YYREEE (reference sequence). CDR3 in DNA: TGTGCCAGCAGCATACTGCTCCTAGCGGGGGTAACAGATACGCAGTATTTT. Translating gives CASSILLLAGVTDTQYF.